The 23 T cell receptor beta chains presented below share a single source sample, sequenced in a study of T cells in Graves' hyperthyroidism and ophthalmopathy. Template material for amplifying TCR beta CDR3 regions consisted of RNA transcripts. The study used the HTBI primer set for a first-round RT-PCR of the TCR CDR3. TCRdb used MiXCR to reprocess the multiplex PCR reads, holding one entry per CDR3 protein. The sample lists roughly 500,000 distinct CDR3 sequences, roughly 14% occurring once. The sequencing sample was made of blood. Receptors originate from a woman aged 25-40 years with Graves' hyperthyroidism that later progressed to Graves' ophthalmopathy.

This clonotype was detected ten times or more. J is TRBJ1-3 and V is TRBV6-1, with 8 bases fitting TRBD1. CDR3 size: 16 residues. V was clipped by 6 bases and J by 0 bases; unmatched bases: 7. The V gene's germline CDR1 is MNHNS and CDR2 SASEGT. CDR3 in amino acids: CASSSGTGHSGNTIYF. Written as DNA, the CDR3 is TGTGCCAGCAGCTCCGGGACAGGACACTCTGGAAACACCATATATTTT.

This clonotype was observed at least ten times. V gene TRBV27 combines with J gene TRBJ2-7; 7 bases are shared with TRBD1. V lost 4 bases and J lost 3; bases outside the gene matches: 9. Germline CDR1 MNHEY, CDR2 SMNVEV (reference sequence). This CDR3 is built from 15 residues. Here the CDR3 DNA reads TGTGCCAGCAGTTCCCCAGGACAGGATCACTACGAGCAGTACTTC. This gives the protein CASSSPGQDHYEQYF.

In this sample, this clonotype turned up many times. At one end, the junction sequence differs from germline, possibly due to a read error. The chain uses TRBV29-1 and TRBJ2-7; tentatively, D is TRBD2 (6 bases). There are 16 residues in the CDR3. Per the germline V gene, CDR1 is SQVTM and CDR2 is ANQGSEA. In DNA form, the CDR3 reads TGCAGCGTGGAAGAGCGGGCTAGGGGTCGGGACTACGAGCAGTACTTC. Translated: CSVEERARGRDYEQYF.

This clonotype was detected only once. This chain links TRBV30 with TRBJ1-1, with D possibly matching TRBD1 (5 bases). The CDR3 covers 16 residues. The germline gives CDR1 GTSNPN, CDR2 SVGIG (reference sequence). V lost 5 bases and J 5 bases, leaving 24 bases between the germline ends. The CDR3 DNA reads TGTGCCTGGGGGGCTCAATTTGGGTCGCTGTTGACTGAAGCTTTCTTT. Its protein product is CAWGAQFGSLLTEAFF.

This clonotype was seen ten or more times. The chain joins TRBV28 to TRBJ2-7; D gene unclear. The CDR3 is 16 residues long. From germline, CDR1 is MDHEN and CDR2 SYDVKM. V dropped 6 bases and J dropped 1 base, with 19 bases sitting between them. CDR3 in amino acids: CASRPAGPSLSYEQYF. DNA of the CDR3: TGTGCCAGCAGACCGGCAGGTCCCTCACTTTCCTACGAGCAGTACTTC.

This clonotype was counted many times. This chain connects TRBV20-1 to TRBJ2-1; the match to TRBD2 covers 9 bases. The CDR3 is 18 residues long. Germline CDR1 reads DFQATT; CDR2 reads SNEGSKA (reference sequence). Germline trimming cut 1 base from V and 6 bases from J; bases unmatched to any gene: 16. The CDR3 loop reads CSARGGPNPGLALNEQFF. CDR3 nucleotide sequence: TGCAGTGCTAGAGGCGGCCCCAATCCGGGACTAGCACTCAATGAGCAGTTCTTC.

In this sample, this clonotype turned up many times. This chain joins TRBV11-2 and TRBJ2-3; D is possibly TRBD2 (6 bases). The CDR3 totals 13 residues. V was cut by 1 base and J by 6 bases, with 8 bases left in between. Germline assignment: CDR1 SGHAT and CDR2 FQNNGV. This chain's CDR3 is CASSLALADTQYF. CDR3 nucleotide sequence: TGTGCCAGCAGCTTAGCGCTAGCGGATACGCAGTATTTT.

This clonotype was counted at least ten times. The genes are TRBV11-3 and TRBJ2-2; 8 bases match TRBD1. Per the germline V gene, CDR1 is SGHNT and CDR2 is YENEEA. Trimming removed 5 bases from V and 6 bases from J; junction bases left unmatched: 11. CDR3 length equals 16 residues. CDR3 in amino acids: CASSLGAIQGAGELFF. DNA of the CDR3: TGTGCCAGCAGCCTTGGGGCCATACAGGGGGCCGGGGAGCTGTTTTTT.

This clonotype was observed at least ten times. The genes are TRBV27 and TRBJ1-2, with D maybe TRBD1 (5 bases). The CDR3 loop spans 17 amino acids. V dropped 2 bases and J dropped 5 bases, with 21 bases sitting between them. Germline CDR1 reads MNHEY; CDR2 reads SMNVEV (reference sequence). This CDR3 reads CASSLGPITQGSYGYTF. Here the CDR3 DNA reads TGTGCCAGCAGTTTAGGCCCTATAACCCAGGGTTCATATGGCTACACCTTC.

Note on this clonotype: This could be a read error, since a much larger clone is one nucleotide away. The missing conserved phenylalanine or tryptophan at the end of this CDR3 makes a read error likely. The V call is TRBV29-1, the J call TRBJ1-1, with D uncertain. Germline assignment: CDR1 SQVTM and CDR2 ANQGSEA. The CDR3 extends over 13 amino acids. Deletions cut 3 bases from V and 5 bases from J, with 13 bases between. The CDR3 sequence: CSVEGTLRTEAFS. The CDR3 DNA sequence: TGCAGCGTTGAGGGAACGTTGAGGACTGAAGCTTTCTCT.

The CDR3 coding sequence is TGTGCCACCAGTGAGCGGGACAGCTACTATGGCTACACCTTC. It yields the protein CATSERDSYYGYTF. V and J are TRBV24-1 and TRBJ1-2, with 7 bases that match TRBD1. J was trimmed by 3 bases and V by 4 bases; bases with no gene match: 4. CDR1 and CDR2 (germline): KGHDR, SFDVKD. The CDR3 runs to 14 residues.

With respect to this clonotype: Since a much larger clone is just one base distant, this may be a read error. The rearrangement links TRBV2 to TRBJ2-3, with D tentatively TRBD1 (6 bases). Germline CDR1 and CDR2: SNHLY and FYNNEI. There are 14 residues in the CDR3. The CDR3 DNA sequence: TGTGCCAGCAGTGGACAGGTGAACACAGATGCGCAGTATTTT. Amino acid sequence: CASSGQVNTDAQYF.

At least ten counts were recorded for this clonotype. The V and J genes are TRBV27 and TRBJ2-1; TRBD1 matches at 8 bases. The CDR3 has 15 amino acids. V lost 5 bases to trimming and J lost 9 bases; unmatched junction nucleotides: 12. The germline V gene encodes CDR1 MNHEY and CDR2 SMNVEV (reference sequence). The CDR3 is CASSTRQGWRIEQFF. For the CDR3, the DNA is TGTGCCAGCAGTACTCGACAGGGGTGGAGGATTGAGCAGTTCTTC.

This clonotype occurred many times. The rearrangement joins TRBV5-1 to TRBJ2-1, with 11 bases identical to TRBD2. CDR1 and CDR2 from the germline V gene are SGHRS and YFSETQ. Losses at the gene ends were 0 bases for V and 6 bases for J; bases not matched to a gene: 8. The CDR3 is 17 amino acids. CDR3 amino acids: CASSLGGTSGGLNEQFF. CDR3 DNA sequence: TGCGCCAGCAGCTTGGGGGGGACTAGCGGAGGTCTCAATGAGCAGTTCTTC.

This clonotype was seen at least ten times. This chain links TRBV7-2 with TRBJ1-2; TRBD1 might be the D (5 bases). The CDR3 spans 16 residues. V was pared by 5 bases and J by 6 bases, with 22 bases between. Germline V gene data show CDR1 as SGHTA and CDR2 as FQGNSA. CDR3 protein: CASSGGREKRGDGYTF. The CDR3 nucleotides read TGTGCCAGCAGCGGAGGGAGGGAGAAACGGGGGGATGGCTACACCTTC.

On this clonotype: A much larger clone differs by one base, so this may be a read error. The chain joins TRBV20-1 to TRBJ2-1; D may be TRBD1 (5 bases). V was cut by 1 base and J by 6 bases, with 13 bases left in between. Germline CDR1 reads DFQATT; CDR2 reads SNEGSKA (reference sequence). The CDR3 has 14 amino acids. The CDR3 coding sequence is TGCAGTGCTAGAGCTGCTCAGGGTACCAATGAGCAGTTCTTC. Translated: CSARAAQGTNEQFF.

This chain connects TRBV24-1 to TRBJ2-1; D remains ambiguous. The CDR3 contains 16 residues. In germline, CDR1 is KGHDR, CDR2 SFDVKD. V was pared by 0 bases and J by 0 bases, with 8 bases between. This CDR3 reads CATSDLASRSYNEQFF. Here the CDR3 DNA reads TGTGCCACCAGTGATTTGGCATCCCGCTCCTACAATGAGCAGTTCTTC.

This clonotype was observed at least ten times. The chain employs TRBV11-3 and TRBJ2-3, with D possibly TRBD2 on 5 matching bases. Germline loops: CDR1 SGHNT, CDR2 YENEEA. The ends were cut back, 8 bases at V and 0 bases at J, with 15 bases in the middle. The CDR3 extends over 15 amino acids. CDR3: CASVKGRGSTDTQYF. CDR3 nucleotides: TGTGCCAGCGTGAAAGGGCGAGGGAGCACAGATACGCAGTATTTT.

Ten or more counts support this clonotype. The chain uses TRBV27 and TRBJ1-5; 9 positions match TRBD1. The CDR3 runs 15 residues. V lost 5 bases to trimming and J lost 2 bases; unmatched junction nucleotides: 4. The V gene's germline CDR1 is MNHEY and CDR2 SMNVEV (reference sequence). CDR3 loop: CASSVDRGRNQPQHF. DNA of the CDR3: TGTGCCAGCAGTGTGGACAGGGGACGCAATCAGCCCCAGCATTTT.

This clonotype was seen ten or more times. The V gene is TRBV5-1, the J gene TRBJ1-2; D gene unclear. The CDR3 is 13 amino acids. Trimming took 5 bases from V and 5 from J, leaving 13 bases between them. Germline CDR1 SGHRS, CDR2 YFSETQ. Written as DNA, the CDR3 is TGCGCCAGCAGGTTAGGGAACGGGTATGGCTACACCTTC. This sequence encodes CASRLGNGYGYTF. Full variable domain (outside the CDR3, taken from reference TRBV5-1 and TRBJ1-2): KAGVTQTPRYLIKTRGQQVTLSCSPISGHRSVSWYQQTPGQGLQFLFEYFSETQRNKGNFPGRFSGRQFSNSRSEMNVSTLELGDSALYLCASRLGNGYGYTFGSGTRLTVV.

This clonotype was counted ten times or more. The rearrangement links TRBV30 to TRBJ2-7; unclear D gene. V was pared by 0 bases and J by 1 base, with 4 bases between. The germline V gene encodes CDR1 GTSNPN and CDR2 SVGIG (reference sequence). The CDR3 covers 12 residues. The CDR3 protein is CAWSVRSYEQYF. The CDR3 region has the DNA TGTGCCTGGAGTGTACGTTCCTACGAGCAGTACTTC.

This clonotype was picked up a small number of times. The V and J genes are TRBV5-5 and TRBJ2-5, with a weak D call TRBD2 (6 bases). This CDR3 contains 13 residues. Trimming removed 6 bases from V and 7 bases from J, with 16 bases in between. Germline CDR1 and CDR2: SGHKS and YYEKEE (reference sequence). As DNA, the CDR3 is TGTGCCAGCACTTACCGGGACTCAGCGACCCAGTACTTC. Residues: CASTYRDSATQYF.

This clonotype has only one observation. This could be a read error, since a much larger clone is one nucleotide away. The genes are TRBV2 and TRBJ2-1; possibly TRBD2 for D (5 bases). The V gene's germline CDR1 is SNHLY and CDR2 FYNNEI. The CDR3 is 12 residues long. The CDR3 is CASCEATRGQFF. As DNA, the CDR3 is TGTGCCAGCTGTGAAGCCACTCGGGGGCAGTTCTTC.